The 24 T cell receptor beta chains below come from one sample, sequenced in a study of blood T cells in healthy people across ages. It was with a sample-barcoded 5' primer and a J-beta primer mix that a second PCR of about 6 to 12 cycles was run. TCRdb reprocessed the 5' RACE reads with MiXCR, giving one entry per CDR3 protein. The sample has approximately 780,000 distinct CDR3 sequences, 25% to 30% seen once; the top ten hold about 3%. These records were also assigned to another study, of T cells of mothers and their children.

Sequencing input: blood. Receptors originate from a boy aged 5-17 years in good health.

The chain links TRBV11-2 to TRBJ2-7; D remains unclear. CDR1 is SGHAT, CDR2 FQNNGV, per germline. V was clipped by 5 bases and J by 4 bases, with 3 bases between them. The CDR3 consists of 10 residues. The CDR3: CASSKYEQYF. The CDR3 DNA is TGTGCCAGCAGCAAGTACGAGCAGTACTTC.

The chain carries TRBV20-1 and TRBJ2-5, with 10 bases aligning to TRBD2. This CDR3 has 14 amino acids. After removal of 7 bases from V and 5 bases from J, the junction contained 10 bases not matched to a gene. CDR1 is DFQATT, CDR2 SNEGSKA, per germline (reference sequence). The CDR3 spells CSGYERGGRETQYF. In DNA form, the CDR3 reads TGCAGTGGATATGAGCGGGGGGGCCGTGAGACCCAGTACTTC.

This chain uses TRBV20-1 with TRBJ1-3; no definite D call. Germline V CDR1 and CDR2: DFQATT, SNEGSKA (reference sequence). The CDR3 is made up of 15 amino acids. V shed 4 bases and J shed 0 bases, with 13 bases lying between them. For the CDR3, the DNA is TGCAGTGCTAAAGATGTGAGGAACTCTGGAAACACCATATATTTT. Protein product: CSAKDVRNSGNTIYF.

This clonotype was detected many times. One junction end disagrees with the germline gene, perhaps due to a read error. CDR3 region: CASSQGLAGGNEQFF. The DNA of the CDR3 is TGTGCTAGCAGCCAGGGACTAGCGGGGGGGAATGAGCAGTTCTTC. The genes are TRBV7-7 and TRBJ2-1; 16 nucleotides match TRBD2. The CDR3 contains 15 residues. CDR1 is SSHAT and CDR2 is FNYEAQ in the germline V gene (reference sequence).

The sample holds a few counts of this clonotype. The CDR3 sequence: CASSDTSSYEQYF. The CDR3 DNA is TGTGCCAGCAGTGACACTAGCTCCTACGAGCAGTACTTC. The V call is TRBV6-1, the J call TRBJ2-7; tentative D call: TRBD2 (5 bases). CDR3 length: 13 amino acids. V lost 3 bases to trimming and J lost 0 bases, with 6 bases between them. CDR1 is MNHNS and CDR2 is SASEGT in the germline V gene.

This clonotype showed up just a few times. The V call is TRBV20-1, the J call TRBJ2-2; the match to TRBD2 covers 12 bases. This CDR3 region has 14 residues. Germline CDR1 DFQATT, CDR2 SNEGSKA (reference sequence). V dropped 3 bases and J dropped 4; count of bases not matched to a gene: 0. CDR3 protein: CSARTSGSTGELFF. The CDR3 nucleotides are TGCAGTGCTAGGACTAGCGGGAGCACCGGGGAGCTGTTTTTT.

This chain uses TRBV9 with TRBJ1-1; 8 bases fit TRBD1. Germline-derived CDR1 and CDR2 are SGDLS and YYNGEE. There are 18 residues in the CDR3. After removal of 3 bases from V and 0 bases from J, the junction contained 13 bases not matched to a gene. CDR3 loop: CASSGPGQEALMNTEAFF. In DNA form, the CDR3 reads TGTGCCAGCAGCGGGCCGGGACAGGAAGCCCTTATGAACACTGAAGCTTTCTTT.

The CDR3 DNA reads as TGTGCCAGCAGCTTGCAGGGGGCATCTTCCTATGGCTACACCTTC. As protein: CASSLQGASSYGYTF. The rearrangement uses TRBV5-5 and TRBJ1-2; TRBD1 agrees at 8 bases. V lost 1 base to trimming and J lost 4 bases; unmatched junction nucleotides: 6. The CDR3 is 15 amino acids. Germline CDR1 SGHKS, CDR2 YYEKEE (reference sequence).

The chain is built from TRBV29-1 and TRBJ1-4, with D maybe TRBD1 (5 bases). Germline-derived CDR1 and CDR2 are SQVTM and ANQGSEA. The CDR3 length is 14 residues. Trimming left V 4 bases short and J 8 bases short, with 17 bases between. The CDR3 is CSVAFRGPYEKLFF. The CDR3 DNA follows: TGCAGCGTTGCATTTAGGGGCCCTTACGAAAAACTGTTTTTT.

This clonotype was observed a few times. This chain joins TRBV27 and TRBJ2-7; no clear D. The J call may be incorrect, as the DNA end agrees better with TRBJ2-5. The CDR3 length is 16 residues. Germline V gene sequence: CDR1 MNHEY, CDR2 SMNVEV (reference sequence). CDR3 in DNA: TGTGCCAGCAGTTTATTACTACCTAGTGTTCAAGAGACCCAGTACTTC. The encoded protein is CASSLLLPSVQETQYF.

The J gene is TRBJ2-7, the V gene TRBV4-1; tentative D call: TRBD1 (6 bases). Germline V gene lookup returns CDR1 MGHRA and CDR2 YSYEKL. The CDR3 extends over 18 amino acids. V lost 4 bases and J lost 2, with 24 bases in between. In nucleotides, the CDR3 is TGCGCCAGCAGCCGATCATCGGGACAAGGGGACGATACCTACGAGCAGTACTTC. Its translation is CASSRSSGQGDDTYEQYF.

This clonotype was seen only once. The chain employs TRBV5-1 and TRBJ2-5; TRBD2 might be the D (5 bases). The germline CDR1 and CDR2 sequences are SGHRS and YFSETQ. The V end was cut by 4 bases, the J end by 5 bases, with 27 bases between. The CDR3 is 18 amino acids. The DNA of the CDR3 is TGCGCCAGCAGCCCTGGACTTGGCGGACGAGAACCCGGGGAGACCCAGTACTTC. Protein: CASSPGLGGREPGETQYF. Full variable domain (rest looked up from reference TRBV5-1 and TRBJ2-5): KAGVTQTPRYLIKTRGQQVTLSCSPISGHRSVSWYQQTPGQGLQFLFEYFSETQRNKGNFPGRFSGRQFSNSRSEMNVSTLELGDSALYLCASSPGLGGREPGETQYFGPGTRLLVL.

The rearrangement uses TRBV9 and TRBJ2-3; D not certain. Trimming left V 0 bases short and J 2 bases short, with 13 bases between. The CDR3 runs to 16 residues. From germline, CDR1 is SGDLS and CDR2 YYNGEE. In DNA, the CDR3 is TGTGCCAGCAGCGTAGCCCCCTTTCTGACCACAGATACGCAGTATTTT. Translation gives CASSVAPFLTTDTQYF.

This clonotype was seen more than once but under ten times. The gene calls are TRBV6-1 and TRBJ2-5; D gene uncertain. Germline V CDR1 and CDR2: MNHNS, SASEGT. The germline V and J ends were trimmed by 8 bases and 5 bases, with 9 bases remaining between them. The CDR3 length is 11 residues. CDR3: CASGYRETQYF. The CDR3 DNA follows: TGTGCCAGCGGATACCGGGAGACCCAGTACTTC.

Remarks on this clonotype: The conserved phenylalanine or tryptophan normally closing the CDR3 is absent here, so this likely arose from a read error. V is TRBV4-1 and J is TRBJ2-3; maybe TRBD2 (5 bases). V dropped 3 bases and J dropped 0 bases, with 16 bases sitting between them. Per germline, CDR1 MGHRA and CDR2 YSYEKL. There are 17 residues in the CDR3. The CDR3 loop is CASSQGSWFSSTDTQYS. The CDR3 coding sequence is TGCGCCAGCAGCCAGGGGAGCTGGTTCTCTAGCACAGATACGCAGTATTCT.

This clonotype was picked up a small number of times. The CDR3 loop is CSAQTGGKVYEQYF. DNA of the CDR3: TGCAGTGCTCAAACAGGGGGGAAAGTCTACGAGCAGTACTTC. The chain employs TRBV20-1 and TRBJ2-5; 8 nucleotides align to TRBD1. The J call could be wrong; TRBJ2-7 is a better fit for the DNA end. Looked up from germline, CDR1 is DFQATT and CDR2 is SNEGSKA (reference sequence). The CDR3 covers 14 residues.

The chain employs TRBV7-9 and TRBJ1-1; D ambiguous. Trimming pared 3 bases from V and 8 bases from J, leaving 7 bases between. Germline V lookup: CDR1 SEHNR, CDR2 FQNEAQ (reference sequence). This CDR3 comprises 11 residues. CDR3 residues: CASSFGREAFF. The CDR3 region has the DNA TGTGCCAGCAGCTTTGGGCGGGAAGCTTTCTTT.

This clonotype was seen a handful of times. V is TRBV6-5 and J is TRBJ2-5, with TRBD1 as a possible D gene (6 bases). Per germline, CDR1 MNHEY and CDR2 SVGAGI. The CDR3 spans 13 residues. Trimming removed 7 bases at V and 6 bases at J, with 15 bases between. CDR3 coding DNA: TGTGCCAGCACCCGGGGCCAGGGGCAGACCCAGTACTTC. Protein product: CASTRGQGQTQYF.

The rearrangement uses TRBV12-3 or TRBV12-4 and TRBJ2-2, with 7 bases identical to TRBD1. V trimming: 3 bases; J trimming: 3 bases; junction bases outside the gene matches: 4. The CDR3 sequence is 15 residues long. For the CDR3, the DNA is TGTGCCAGCAGTTTGGTCAGGGGGTACACCGGGGAGCTGTTTTTT. Translation: CASSLVRGYTGELFF.

This chain links TRBV2 with TRBJ1-5; TRBD1 might be the D (5 bases). This CDR3 has 16 residues. The ends were cut back, 6 bases at V and 0 bases at J, with 15 bases in the middle. Per germline, CDR1 SNHLY and CDR2 FYNNEI. The CDR3 DNA sequence: TGTGCCAGCAGGAACGGGGGAGGGAATAGCAATCAGCCCCAGCATTTT. It specifies CASRNGGGNSNQPQHF.

This clonotype was detected a few times. The V and J genes are TRBV29-1 and TRBJ2-7; the D is unclear. CDR3 size: 14 residues. Trimming pared 4 bases from V and 0 bases from J, leaving 13 bases between. Germline V gene sequence: CDR1 SQVTM, CDR2 ANQGSEA. Here the CDR3 reads CSVASGRISYEQYF. The CDR3 DNA sequence: TGCAGCGTTGCGTCCGGACGGATCTCCTACGAGCAGTACTTC.

This clonotype was seen a few times. The CDR3 sequence is CATSPRPLAGDGSYEQYF. For the CDR3, the DNA is TGTGCCACCAGCCCAAGACCCCTGGCAGGGGATGGCTCCTACGAGCAGTACTTC. V and J are TRBV15 and TRBJ2-7; D possibly corresponds to TRBD1 (6 bases). The CDR3 has 18 amino acids. The germline V gene encodes CDR1 LNHNV and CDR2 YYDKDF (reference sequence). The germline V and J ends were trimmed by 5 bases and 0 bases, with 23 bases remaining between them.

This clonotype was counted a few times. This chain links TRBV6-2 or TRBV6-3 with TRBJ2-5, with D possibly TRBD1 on 7 matching bases. The DNA end favors TRBJ2-1, so the J call may be wrong. This CDR3 contains 12 residues. Germline CDR1 and CDR2: MNHEY and SVGEGT. The CDR3 DNA reads as TGTGCCAGCAGTTCGCGGGACAGTAAGCAGTTCTTC. Encoded protein: CASSSRDSKQFF.

J is TRBJ2-7 and V is TRBV5-1, with D possibly matching TRBD2 (5 bases). Germline loops: CDR1 SGHRS, CDR2 YFSETQ. CDR3 length: 14 residues. Trimming pared 0 bases from V and 3 bases from J, leaving 10 bases between. The CDR3 sequence is CASSLVPSFYEQYF. The CDR3 coding sequence is TGCGCCAGCAGCTTGGTCCCTAGCTTCTACGAGCAGTACTTC.